This T cell receptor delta chain was identified in a study of γδ T cells in repeated Plasmodium falciparum infection. Background on the study: Some Malian samples span acute malaria episodes; others come from no-transmission periods.

TCRdb reanalysed the multiplex PCR reads with CATT. The table lists tens of thousands of delta-chain clones, 1.5% to 2% of them singletons. V was trimmed by 4 bases and J by 2 bases, leaving 26 bases between them. Germline V lookup: CDR1 TSWWSYY, CDR2 QGS. CDR3 length: 19 residues. This clone was picked up a small number of times. Its antigen is currently unknown. A far larger clone differs by one base, so this is likely a read error. This same CDR3 is encoded by further DNA sequences in the sample. Study-wide results and caveats: Vdelta2-negative gammadelta repertoires, largely Vdelta1+, seemingly showed infection-driven waves of new clonal selection.

Vgamma9/Vdelta2+ and Vdelta2-negative gammadelta T cells were flow-sorted from PBMC for bulk sequencing. The rearrangement links TRDV1 to TRDJ1; D is unresolved. TCRdb offers no J gene call, so here the DNA was matched to germline to obtain one. The source material was gamma-delta T cells from blood. The TCR sequence derives from a pool of human donors (malaria-infected and uninfected, not separated). The CDR3, as DNA: TGTGCTCTTGGGGGACCGCAAGGGGTGCCCCGTCTTGGAACCGATAAACTCATCTTT. Translating it yields CALGGPQGVPRLGTDKLIF.